Listed below are T cell receptor beta chains from one sample, sequenced in a study of cytomegalovirus exposure and HLA in healthy donors. Produced via immunoSEQ multiplex PCR; TCRdb's table is partial and in-frame only. This table holds about 170,000 clones, about 75% found once. Sequenced material: PBMCs. The receptors derive from a woman aged 45-59 years in good health and CMV-seropositive. Both conserved end residues are part of each CDR3. Fields, in order: V gene, D gene, J gene, CDR3 length, clone size, CDR3 protein, CDR3 DNA. The D gene is left open where the match is weak. The size field is filled for only some rows; it gives once, few, many or a size class.

>TRBV11-2|.|TRBJ2-5|14|.
CASSRTGSQETQYF
TGTGCCAGCAGCCGTACAGGGTCCCAAGAGACCCAGTACTTC
>TRBV15|TRBD2|TRBJ2-1|16|.
CATSRASLAGGAEQFF
TGTGCCACCAGCAGAGCAAGTCTAGCGGGAGGCGCTGAGCAGTTCTTC
>TRBV25-1|.|TRBJ2-2|12|.
CASRRGTGELFF
TGTGCCAGCAGGCGAGGCACCGGGGAGCTGTTTTTT
>TRBV25-1|TRBD1|TRBJ2-5|14|.
CASGRRGLQETQYF
TGTGCCAGCGGACGCAGGGGGCTGCAAGAGACCCAGTACTTC
>TRBV21-1|.|TRBJ1-5|18|few
CASSKLDRGQYSNQPQHF
TGTGCCAGCAGCAAACTGGACAGGGGTCAATATAGCAATCAGCCCCAGCATTTT
>TRBV29-1|.|TRBJ2-1|13|once
CSVEHNRYNEQFF
TGCAGCGTTGAACATAATCGGTACAATGAGCAGTTCTTC
>TRBV28|.|TRBJ1-3|15|.
CASSLGGVSGNTIYF
TGTGCCAGCAGTTTAGGGGGGGTGTCTGGAAACACCATATATTTT
>TRBV9|.|TRBJ1-1|16|.
CASSVGGRLGDTEAFF
TGTGCCAGCAGCGTAGGAGGGAGGCTGGGCGACACTGAAGCTTTCTTT
>TRBV4-1|TRBD1|TRBJ2-7|16|.
CASSQPGTGTSYEQYF
TGCGCCAGCAGCCAGCCCGGGACAGGGACCTCCTACGAGCAGTACTTC
>TRBV29-1|.|TRBJ2-3|14|once
CSVCRSPSTDTQYF
TGCAGCGTGTGCCGAAGCCCTAGCACAGATACGCAGTATTTT
>TRBV7-8|TRBD2|TRBJ2-3|16|.
CASSPPLAGVPDTQYF
TGTGCCAGCAGCCCCCCCCTAGCGGGGGTTCCAGATACGCAGTATTTT
>TRBV6-5|.|TRBJ2-2|15|.
CASTPGFISTGELFF
TGTGCCAGCACCCCGGGTTTCATTTCAACCGGGGAGCTGTTTTTT
>TRBV6-5|.|TRBJ1-1|15|few
CASSYSGGGGTEAFF
TGTGCCAGCAGTTACTCGGGGGGCGGGGGCACTGAAGCTTTCTTT